The sample holds a few counts of the clone carrying this TCR beta chain. The data were taken from a study of blood T cells in healthy people across ages. The V end lost 4 bases, the J end lost 1 base, and 11 bases lay between the germline ends. The CDR3 extends over 14 amino acids. Germline assignment: CDR1 SGHRS and CDR2 YFSETQ. Then a second PCR, running roughly 7 to 11 cycles, was carried out with a sample-barcoded 5' primer and a J-beta primer mix. Via MiXCR, TCRdb re-called the 5' RACE reads, giving one row per CDR3 protein. The data hold roughly 560,000 distinct CDR3 sequences, with around 24% observed a single time. These same records also appear under a second study, on T cells of mothers and their children.

The source material was blood. This TCR was recovered from a boy younger than 18 in good health. This sequence joins TRBV5-1 and TRBJ1-1; D may be TRBD1 (5 bases). The chain's CDR3 is CASSIARGNTEAFF. The CDR3 DNA sequence: TGCGCCAGCAGCATCGCGAGGGGGAACACTGAAGCTTTCTTT. Using reference TRBV5-1 and TRBJ1-1 for the parts outside the CDR3, the full variable domain is KAGVTQTPRYLIKTRGQQVTLSCSPISGHRSVSWYQQTPGQGLQFLFEYFSETQRNKGNFPGRFSGRQFSNSRSEMNVSTLELGDSALYLCASSIARGNTEAFFGQGTRLTVV.